What follows are 17 T cell receptor beta chains derived from one specimen sequenced in a study of cytomegalovirus exposure and HLA in healthy donors. Amplification used 60 Vbeta primers and 13 Jbeta primers. Sequencing was performed with immunoSEQ multiplex PCR; in TCRdb, only in-frame clones are kept and a portion is missing. The sample yields 180,000 or so clones, 60% to 85% seen once. Sequencing was performed on PBMCs. These receptors all stem from a young man in good health and CMV-seronegative.

This rearrangement joins TRBV6-5 to TRBJ1-2; the D gene is possibly TRBD1 (6 bases). The CDR3 extends over 16 amino acids. Germline V lookup: CDR1 MNHEY, CDR2 SVGAGI. Trimming removed 0 bases from V and 2 bases from J, with 13 bases in between. Here the CDR3 DNA reads TGTGCCAGCAGTTACTCGGGCTGGGGGCGAAACTATGGCTACACCTTC. It is translated as CASSYSGWGRNYGYTF.

The chain links TRBV5-6 to TRBJ1-2; 7 nucleotides line up with TRBD1. Germline values: CDR1 SGHDT, CDR2 YYEEEE. The CDR3 spans 15 residues. The ends lost 4 bases at V and 3 bases at J; junction bases unmatched: 9. The chain's CDR3 is CASSPRQGGYYGYTF. The CDR3 DNA sequence: TGTGCCAGCAGCCCGCGACAGGGTGGGTACTATGGCTACACCTTC.

The chain links TRBV28 to TRBJ1-4; D is unresolved. The CDR3 sequence is 13 residues long. The V end was cut by 8 bases, the J end by 0 bases, with 7 bases between. Germline CDR1 and CDR2: MDHEN and SYDVKM. The CDR3 nucleotides read TGTGCCAGCGGGCCAGCAACTAATGAAAAACTGTTTTTT. It is translated as CASGPATNEKLFF.

The J gene is TRBJ1-2, the V gene TRBV5-6, with D possibly TRBD1 on 6 matching bases. Trimming pared 6 bases from V and 7 bases from J, leaving 16 bases between. CDR1 is SGHDT, CDR2 YYEEEE, per germline. The CDR3 runs to 13 residues. The CDR3 nucleotides read TGTGCCAGCACCCTGGGGGGGGCTGGTGGCTACACCTTC. It yields the protein CASTLGGAGGYTF. Complete variable domain (other parts from reference TRBV5-6 and TRBJ1-2): DAGVTQSPTHLIKTRGQQVTLRCSPKSGHDTVSWYQQALGQGPQFIFQYYEEEERQRGNFPDRFSGHQFPNYSSELNVNALLLGDSALYLCASTLGGAGGYTFGSGTRLTVV.

CDR3 DNA: TGCGCCAGCAGCTTAGCGGGGGGGCCCCAAGAGACCCAGTACTTC. It encodes CASSLAGGPQETQYF. The chain joins TRBV5-1 to TRBJ2-5; 10 positions agree with TRBD2. The CDR3 length is 15 residues. With V trimmed by 2 bases and J by 1 base, 2 bases remained unmatched. CDR1 is SGHRS, CDR2 YFSETQ, per germline.

This clone was detected only a few times. The CDR3 sequence is CASSQGRGGIKNIQYF. The CDR3 region has the DNA TGTGCCAGCAGCCAGGGGAGAGGGGGAATCAAAAACATTCAGTACTTC. V is TRBV9 and J is TRBJ2-4; a weak D match, TRBD1 (6 bases). Germline V gene sequence: CDR1 SGDLS, CDR2 YYNGEE. The CDR3 extends over 16 amino acids. Trimming shortened V by 4 bases and J by 3 bases, and 17 bases separated the two germline ends. Filled out from reference TRBV9 and TRBJ2-4, the complete variable domain reads DSGVTQTPKHLITATGQRVTLRCSPRSGDLSVYWYQQSLDQGLQFLIQYYNGEERAKGNILERFSAQQFPDLHSELNLSSLELGDSALYFCASSQGRGGIKNIQYFGAGTRLSVL.

Concerning this clone itself: The sample contains more than one DNA sequence encoding this CDR3. The rearrangement links TRBV28 to TRBJ1-2; no reliable D call. V was clipped by 3 bases and J by 5 bases, with 7 bases between them. The CDR3 runs 12 residues. The V gene's germline CDR1 is MDHEN and CDR2 SYDVKM. Here the CDR3 DNA reads TGTGCCAGCAGTTTGGGCCCGTATGGCTACACCTTC. Protein product: CASSLGPYGYTF.

V usage is TRBV27 and J usage is TRBJ2-7; TRBD2 is a possible D gene (5 bases). Germline assignment: CDR1 MNHEY and CDR2 SMNVEV (reference sequence). This CDR3 spans 14 amino acids. V lost 3 bases to trimming and J lost 3 bases, with 12 bases between them. CDR3 loop: CASSFTARGYEQYF. The CDR3 DNA sequence: TGTGCCAGCAGTTTTACCGCCCGGGGCTACGAGCAGTACTTC.

In this sample, this clone turned up once. This rearrangement joins TRBV6-5 to TRBJ2-1, with 10 bases aligning to TRBD1. The germline gives CDR1 MNHEY, CDR2 SVGAGI. The V and J ends lost 0 bases and 8 bases, in that order; junction bases with no gene match: 1. This CDR3 comprises 14 residues. The CDR3 sequence is CASSYSTGGYEQFF. The CDR3 region has the DNA TGTGCCAGCAGTTACTCGACAGGGGGCTATGAGCAGTTCTTC.

This clone has a handful of counts. The J gene is TRBJ2-5, the V gene TRBV19; weak D call: TRBD2 (5 bases). Germline assignment: CDR1 LNHDA and CDR2 SQIVND (reference sequence). Trimming removed 5 bases at V and 3 bases at J, with 7 bases between. CDR3 length: 12 residues. The CDR3 region has the DNA TGTGCCAGTAGTGTCGGGAAAGAGACCCAGTACTTC. Encoded protein: CASSVGKETQYF.

The J gene is TRBJ2-7, the V gene TRBV30; tentatively, D is TRBD1 (6 bases). The germline gives CDR1 GTSNPN, CDR2 SVGIG (reference sequence). Trimming pared 5 bases from V and 0 bases from J, leaving 11 bases between. This CDR3 region has 13 residues. CDR3 sequence (DNA): TGTGCCTGGGCCAGGGGAGTCTCCTACGAGCAGTACTTC. This sequence encodes CAWARGVSYEQYF.

V is TRBV27 and J is TRBJ1-6, with 7 positions matching TRBD1. This CDR3 is built from 19 residues. Per the germline V gene, CDR1 is MNHEY and CDR2 is SMNVEV (reference sequence). The junction had 14 bases not matched to a gene; V was cut back by 2 bases and J by 4 bases. The chain's CDR3 is CASSLQLLQGGGYNSPLHF. CDR3 sequence (DNA): TGTGCCAGCAGTTTACAACTCTTACAAGGGGGCGGTTATAATTCACCCCTCCACTTT.

This sequence joins TRBV5-1 and TRBJ1-1, with TRBD1 matching 8 bases. V lost 4 bases, J lost 4 bases, and 9 bases stayed unmatched. The germline V gene encodes CDR1 SGHRS and CDR2 YFSETQ. The CDR3 sequence is 15 residues long. The CDR3 bases are TGCGCCAGCAGCCAGACCCCTGACAGGGGCACTGAAGCTTTCTTT. Amino acids: CASSQTPDRGTEAFF.

J is TRBJ2-7 and V is TRBV7-2; the D gene is possibly TRBD2 (6 bases). The CDR3 has 13 amino acids. Trimming took off 7 bases at V and 3 bases at J, with 13 bases between the two ends. Germline values: CDR1 SGHTA, CDR2 FQGNSA. CDR3 nucleotide sequence: TGTGCCAGCACCTATGGGGGGAACTACGAGCAGTACTTC. This codes for CASTYGGNYEQYF. Using reference TRBV7-2 and TRBJ2-7 for the parts outside the CDR3, the full variable domain is GAGVSQSPSNKVTEKGKDVELRCDPISGHTALYWYRQSLGQGLEFLIYFQGNSAPDKSGLPSDRFSAERTGGSVSTLTIQRTQQEDSAVYLCASTYGGNYEQYFGPGTRLTVT.

This clone was recorded once. The chain employs TRBV5-1 and TRBJ2-7; TRBD2 agrees at 10 bases. V lost 3 bases and J lost 3; bases outside the gene matches: 18. Germline CDR1 is SGHRS and CDR2 is YFSETQ. This CDR3 is built from 19 residues. CDR3 bases: TGCGCCAGCAGCTCTGCGAGTAGCGGGGGGCTTCGAGGGAACTACGAGCAGTACTTC. Translated: CASSSASSGGLRGNYEQYF.

The V gene is TRBV27, the J gene TRBJ2-7; TRBD1 matches 7 bases. The CDR3 has 16 amino acids. V was clipped by 1 base and J by 6 bases; unmatched bases: 12. The germline V gene has CDR1 MNHEY and CDR2 SMNVEV (reference sequence). CDR3 DNA sequence: TGTGCCAGCAGTTTATTCCCGGGACAGAAAGCTCCCGAGCAGTACTTC. It is translated as CASSLFPGQKAPEQYF.

Comment on this clone: At one boundary the junction diverges from the germline segment, which might be a read error. The chain uses TRBV7-9 and TRBJ1-4; D ambiguous. The CDR3 runs to 13 residues. Germline V gene data show CDR1 as SEHNR and CDR2 as FQNEAQ (reference sequence). CDR3 amino acids: CSSSLGGNEKLFF. The CDR3 nucleotides are TGTTCCAGCAGCTTAGGAGGGAATGAAAAACTGTTTTTT.